The 28 T cell receptor beta chains in this list originate from one sample, sequenced in a study of T cell repertoires in cytomegalovirus infection (dated by TCRdb to about 2019). Instrument used: Illumina HiSeq 1500. In TCRdb, the public reads were trimmed at Q25 with fastp and aligned with MiXCR, with productive beta chains retained. CDR3 protein sequences are deduplicated, and each keeps its most common genes and DNA. The table for this sample lists a few hundred thousand distinct CDR3 sequences; about 17% of them were counted only once. The top ten constitute around 12% of the sample. The sequencing input was PBMCs. All receptors derive from a human donor in good health (CMV status not recorded). Some clones in this sample may be carry-over from other donors' samples.

V is TRBV7-8 and J is TRBJ2-3; D ambiguous. Germline loops: CDR1 SGHVS, CDR2 FQNEAQ. CDR3 length: 13 residues. V shed 2 bases and J shed 5 bases, with 8 bases lying between them. The CDR3 here is CASSLPPGDTQYF. For the CDR3, the DNA is TGTGCCAGCAGCTTACCCCCCGGAGATACGCAGTATTTT.

This clonotype came up once. The V and J genes are TRBV2 and TRBJ2-2; 9 bases line up with TRBD1. Germline V gene lookup returns CDR1 SNHLY and CDR2 FYNNEI. This CDR3 comprises 15 residues. The J segment lost 7 bases and the V segment lost 8 bases, leaving 11 bases of the junction unmatched. CDR3 loop: CASGEQGARSGELFF. CDR3 nucleotides: TGTGCCAGCGGGGAACAGGGGGCGAGGAGCGGGGAGCTGTTTTTT.

The table lists this clonotype with a few counts. The V and J genes are TRBV5-1 and TRBJ1-3; D remains ambiguous. Per the germline V gene, CDR1 is SGHRS and CDR2 is YFSETQ. The CDR3 loop spans 16 amino acids. The V end was cut by 0 bases, the J end by 2 bases, with 12 bases between. The CDR3 sequence: CASSLEGSGTGNTIYF. Here the CDR3 DNA reads TGCGCCAGCAGCTTGGAAGGTAGCGGTACTGGAAACACCATATATTTT.

This clonotype was counted many times. This chain joins TRBV7-2 and TRBJ2-3; D perhaps matches TRBD1 (6 bases). Germline values: CDR1 SGHTA, CDR2 FQGNSA. V dropped 1 base and J dropped 1 base, with 12 bases sitting between them. The CDR3 is 16 amino acids. CDR3 loop: CASSLGGRQGTDTQYF. The CDR3 DNA reads as TGTGCCAGCAGCTTAGGTGGGCGACAGGGCACAGATACGCAGTATTTT.

This clonotype was seen a few times. This chain links TRBV2 with TRBJ2-1, with a possible D match to TRBD2 (6 bases). V shed 4 bases and J shed 1 base, with 11 bases lying between them. The CDR3 runs to 15 residues. Looked up from germline, CDR1 is SNHLY and CDR2 is FYNNEI. CDR3 nucleotides: TGTGCCAGCAGTGTACGGAGGGGTTCCTACAATGAGCAGTTCTTC. Translated, it gives CASSVRRGSYNEQFF.

This chain connects TRBV7-9 to TRBJ2-5, with a possible D match to TRBD2 (6 bases). Per the germline V gene, CDR1 is SEHNR and CDR2 is FQNEAQ (reference sequence). The CDR3 covers 17 residues. Between the trimmed V and J ends, which lost 3 bases and 1 base, there was a span of 18 bases. Here the CDR3 reads CASSFLGGIETQETQYF. CDR3 coding DNA: TGTGCCAGCAGCTTTTTGGGAGGAATTGAAACCCAAGAGACCCAGTACTTC.

A single count supports this clonotype. Without the conserved terminal phenylalanine or tryptophan, this CDR3 likely stems from a read error. This sequence joins TRBV4-3 and TRBJ2-1, with 8 bases that match TRBD1. V was pared by 4 bases and J by 4 bases, with 6 bases of the junction left unmatched. The CDR3 runs to 15 residues. Looked up from germline, CDR1 is LGHNA and CDR2 is YSLEER. CDR3 in amino acids: CASSPGQGRYNEQFL. The CDR3, as DNA: TGCGCCAGCAGCCCCGGACAGGGCCGTTACAATGAGCAGTTCTTA.

V usage is TRBV7-2 and J usage is TRBJ1-2, with D possibly being TRBD1 (6 bases). The CDR3 is made up of 16 amino acids. With 5 bases removed from V and 0 bases from J, the gap between germline ends came to 16 bases. Germline CDR1 and CDR2: SGHTA and FQGNSA. The CDR3 region has the DNA TGTGCCAGCAGCCGTTTGGGGGGGGGCACTAACTATGGCTACACCTTC. Translation: CASSRLGGGTNYGYTF.

This clonotype occurred a few times. The rearrangement joins TRBV2 to TRBJ1-6; no reliable D call. Germline V gives CDR1 SNHLY, CDR2 FYNNEI. V was clipped by 5 bases and J by 3 bases, with 11 bases between them. This CDR3 has 15 residues. CDR3 coding DNA: TGTGCCAGCAGTCCTCGGACGGTCTATAATTCACCCCTCCACTTT. Amino acid sequence: CASSPRTVYNSPLHF.

This clonotype was counted at least ten times. The V gene is TRBV11-2, the J gene TRBJ2-3; TRBD2 matches at 8 bases. This CDR3 has 18 residues. The germline V gene encodes CDR1 SGHAT and CDR2 FQNNGV. Trimming at V came to 0 bases and at J to 2 bases, leaving 10 bases not matched to a gene. CDR3 DNA: TGTGCCAGCAGCTTAGAATTGCCTAGCGGGTCTATCACAGATACGCAGTATTTT. Translating gives CASSLELPSGSITDTQYF.

The chain recombines TRBV5-5 with TRBJ1-1; maybe TRBD1 (6 bases). The CDR3 totals 14 residues. Trimming stripped 4 bases from V and 4 bases from J, with 14 bases between. CDR1 and CDR2 (germline): SGHKS, YYEKEE (reference sequence). The CDR3 DNA reads TGTGCCAGCAGCAGAGGACAGCCGCCCACTGAAGCTTTCTTT. Residues: CASSRGQPPTEAFF.

The CDR3 loop reads CASSPDRGGSPLHF. CDR3 DNA sequence: TGCGCCAGCAGCCCAGACAGGGGAGGATCACCCCTCCACTTT. The genes are TRBV5-1 and TRBJ1-6; 8 bases agree with TRBD1. The CDR3 length is 14 residues. The ends lost 4 bases at V and 10 bases at J; junction bases unmatched: 7. Germline CDR1 is SGHRS and CDR2 is YFSETQ. Full variable domain (missing parts from reference TRBV5-1 and TRBJ1-6): KAGVTQTPRYLIKTRGQQVTLSCSPISGHRSVSWYQQTPGQGLQFLFEYFSETQRNKGNFPGRFSGRQFSNSRSEMNVSTLELGDSALYLCASSPDRGGSPLHFGNGTRLTVT.

V is TRBV11-2 and J is TRBJ1-3; 7 nucleotides match TRBD1. The ends lost 5 bases at V and 4 bases at J; junction bases unmatched: 11. CDR1 is SGHAT, CDR2 FQNNGV, per germline. The CDR3 length is 16 residues. The CDR3 loop reads CASSVRQGVTGNTIYF. The CDR3 nucleotides read TGTGCCAGCAGCGTAAGACAGGGTGTTACGGGAAACACCATATATTTT.

A few counts support this clonotype. The chain is built from TRBV5-1 and TRBJ2-2; TRBD1 agrees at 7 bases. The germline gives CDR1 SGHRS, CDR2 YFSETQ. This CDR3 has 16 residues. V shed 4 bases and J 5 bases; nucleotides not matched to a gene: 11. The CDR3 loop reads CASSRTGPQETGELFF. CDR3 coding DNA: TGCGCCAGCAGCCGGACAGGCCCACAAGAGACCGGGGAGCTGTTTTTT.

This clonotype was picked up many times. The gene calls are TRBV7-2 and TRBJ1-6; 8 bases fit TRBD1. Germline CDR1 is SGHTA and CDR2 is FQGNSA. This CDR3 has 15 amino acids. The V and J ends lost 2 bases and 3 bases, in that order; junction bases with no gene match: 0. CDR3 sequence reads: CASSLTGGYNSPLHF. The DNA for the CDR3 is TGTGCCAGCAGCTTAACAGGGGGCTATAATTCACCCCTCCACTTT. The full variable domain, completed using reference TRBV7-2 and TRBJ1-6, is GAGVSQSPSNKVTEKGKDVELRCDPISGHTALYWYRQSLGQGLEFLIYFQGNSAPDKSGLPSDRFSAERTGGSVSTLTIQRTQQEDSAVYLCASSLTGGYNSPLHFGNGTRLTVT.

As for this clonotype: One end of the junction varies from germline; a read error may be responsible. The chain carries TRBV7-3 and TRBJ2-1; 7 bases are shared with TRBD2. Germline V CDR1 and CDR2: SGHTA, FQGTGA. This CDR3 spans 16 amino acids. DNA for the CDR3: TGTGCCAGCAGCTTAGCTTCTAGCGGCTCCTCCAATGAGCAGTTCTTC. It specifies CASSLASSGSSNEQFF.

This clonotype occurred a few times. The chain employs TRBV10-3 and TRBJ2-7; D call uncertain. Looked up from germline, CDR1 is ENHRY and CDR2 is SYGVKD. CDR3 length: 14 residues. The ends were cut back, 2 bases at V and 1 base at J, with 9 bases in the middle. In DNA form, the CDR3 reads TGTGCCATCAGTGAGCGGCTATCATCCTACGAGCAGTACTTC. It codes for CAISERLSSYEQYF.

The table lists this clonotype with many counts. The rearrangement joins TRBV7-2 to TRBJ2-7; D is ambiguous. The CDR3 has 14 residues. The germline gives CDR1 SGHTA, CDR2 FQGNSA. Between the trimmed V and J ends, which lost 1 base and 0 bases, there was a span of 7 bases. CDR3 DNA sequence: TGTGCCAGCAGCTTAGAAGACTTCTCCTACGAGCAGTACTTC. Translating it yields CASSLEDFSYEQYF. The full variable domain, with the rest looked up from reference TRBV7-2 and TRBJ2-7, is GAGVSQSPSNKVTEKGKDVELRCDPISGHTALYWYRQSLGQGLEFLIYFQGNSAPDKSGLPSDRFSAERTGGSVSTLTIQRTQQEDSAVYLCASSLEDFSYEQYFGPGTRLTVT.

This clonotype was seen more than once but under ten times. CDR3 region: CAISPKEGESYEQYF. The CDR3 bases are TGTGCCATCAGTCCCAAGGAGGGGGAGTCATACGAGCAGTACTTC. This rearrangement joins TRBV10-3 to TRBJ2-7, with D possibly called TRBD1 or TRBD2 (6 bases each). With 5 bases removed from V and 4 bases from J, the gap between germline ends came to 18 bases. Germline V gene data show CDR1 as ENHRY and CDR2 as SYGVKD. The CDR3 is 15 amino acids.

The V and J genes are TRBV27 and TRBJ2-7, with D possibly being TRBD1 (6 bases). The CDR3 has 13 residues. The germline gives CDR1 MNHEY, CDR2 SMNVEV (reference sequence). V was shortened by 6 bases and J by 6 bases, with 15 bases between the two germline ends. CDR3 region: CASRPLQGLEQYF. In DNA form, the CDR3 reads TGTGCCAGCAGACCACTACAGGGTCTCGAGCAGTACTTC.

Many counts were recorded for this clonotype. The J gene is TRBJ2-7, the V gene TRBV12-3 or TRBV12-4; 10 bases fit TRBD2. The CDR3 totals 14 residues. V was clipped by 6 bases and J by 7 bases; unmatched bases: 9. CDR3 nucleotides: TGTGCCAGCAGCCGGCGGACTAGCGGAGGGGAGCAGTACTTC. It encodes CASSRRTSGGEQYF.

This clonotype was found a few times. This sequence joins TRBV19 and TRBJ1-1; D is possibly TRBD1 (5 bases). This CDR3 spans 14 amino acids. The V gene lost 10 bases and the J gene lost 6 bases, with 21 bases spanning the gap. Germline CDR1 and CDR2: LNHDA and SQIVND (reference sequence). The CDR3, as DNA: TGTGCCACCAGAAGGACGGCAGGGTTGGCTGAAGCTTTCTTT. Translation: CATRRTAGLAEAFF. Together with reference TRBV19 and TRBJ1-1, the CDR3 gives the full variable domain: DGGITQSPKYLFRKEGQNVTLSCEQNLNHDAMYWYRQDPGQGLRLIYYSQIVNDFQKGDIAEGYSVSREKKESFPLTVTSAQKNPTAFYLCATRRTAGLAEAFFGQGTRLTVV.

This clonotype was seen ten or more times. This chain connects TRBV20-1 to TRBJ2-3, with 7 bases fitting TRBD2. CDR3 size: 14 residues. Germline loops: CDR1 DFQATT, CDR2 SNEGSKA (reference sequence). J was trimmed by 1 base and V by 1 base; bases with no gene match: 2. This CDR3 reads CSARGGGGTDTQYF. The CDR3 coding sequence is TGCAGTGCTAGAGGCGGGGGAGGCACAGATACGCAGTATTTT.

The chain carries TRBV28 and TRBJ1-5; no clear D gene. Trimming took 6 bases from V and 4 from J, leaving 16 bases between them. The CDR3 has 15 residues. CDR1 MDHEN and CDR2 SYDVKM come from the germline V gene. The CDR3 DNA follows: TGTGCCAGCAGCCTTGACGGTGCTTTAAATCAGCCCCAGCATTTT. Amino acid sequence: CASSLDGALNQPQHF.

The chain carries TRBV5-1 and TRBJ2-3, with no clear D. The CDR3 runs 15 residues. Germline V CDR1 and CDR2: SGHRS, YFSETQ. The V end was cut by 5 bases, the J end by 0 bases, with 13 bases between. The CDR3 reads CASRVSSTSTDTQYF. For the CDR3, the DNA is TGCGCCAGCAGAGTTAGTTCAACTAGCACAGATACGCAGTATTTT.

This clonotype was recorded many times. This sequence joins TRBV20-1 and TRBJ1-2, with D possibly being TRBD1 (6 bases). Trimming removed 3 bases from V and 4 bases from J, with 12 bases in between. This CDR3 region has 13 residues. Germline V CDR1 and CDR2: DFQATT, SNEGSKA (reference sequence). CDR3 bases: TGCAGTGCTAGGCTCGGGACACCCTATGGCTACACCTTC. Translating gives CSARLGTPYGYTF.

The chain links TRBV5-6 to TRBJ1-5, with D unclear. The germline CDR1 and CDR2 sequences are SGHDT and YYEEEE. The CDR3 covers 14 residues. Trimming left V 0 bases short and J 2 bases short, with 6 bases between. CDR3 region: CASSLGVGNQPQHF. CDR3 nucleotide sequence: TGTGCCAGCAGCTTGGGGGTGGGCAATCAGCCCCAGCATTTT.

This clonotype was observed at least ten times. The chain has TRBV4-2 and TRBJ1-6, with D possibly matching TRBD1 (5 bases). This CDR3 contains 16 residues. The germline CDR1 and CDR2 sequences are LGHNA and YNFKEQ. V was pared by 0 bases and J by 7 bases, with 13 bases between. In DNA form, the CDR3 reads TGTGCCAGCAGCCAAGATCCAGCAGGGTTCAATTCACCCCTCCACTTT. Amino acids: CASSQDPAGFNSPLHF.